Sequencing of this T cell receptor (beta chain) was carried out in a study of blood T cell repertoires in COVID-19. Turning to the study itself: COVID-19 samples from acute and convalescent phases originated in the United States, Italy and Spain. From T cells, B-cell-depleted T cells, or PBMCs came the material, which was cDNA or gDNA.

Original methodology: The assay estimated nucleated cells by amplifying reference gene primers. Only in-frame clones appear in the TCRdb table, and some are missing; sequencing was by immunoSEQ multiplex PCR. The DNA was the basis for D and trimming; V, J and clone size are from that table. The sample has some 75,000 clones; 80% are singletons. J lost 4 bases, V lost 3 bases, and 10 bases had no gene match. The CDR3 is made up of 17 amino acids. The germline gives CDR1 LNHDA, CDR2 SQIVND (reference sequence). Seattle patients were enrolled while actively infected and followed longitudinally. The clonotype was recovered from a man over 45 with COVID-19, enrolled during active disease. The sequenced sample was peripheral blood. The chain recombines TRBV19 with TRBJ2-1, with 9 bases lining up with TRBD1. CDR3 bases: TGTGCCAGTAGTATGCCCCCGGGACAGGGTTTTTACAATGAGCAGTTCTTC. It codes for CASSMPPGQGFYNEQFF.